These 13 T cell receptor beta chains originate from one sample sequenced in a study of blood T cell repertoires in COVID-19. The repertoire was sequenced with immunoSEQ multiplex PCR; TCRdb's copy has only in-frame clones and lacks some. This sample carries approximately 300,000 clones, 70% to 90% of them seen once, and the ten largest clones take more than 3.5%. The sample taken for sequencing was PBMCs or T cells enriched from blood (not recorded which). These receptors were collected from a woman aged 25 to 39 who had recovered from COVID-19.

The chain joins TRBV30 to TRBJ1-1, with D possibly being TRBD1 (5 bases). The V gene lost 7 bases and the J gene lost 5 bases, with 17 bases spanning the gap. The CDR3 is 13 amino acids. Germline lookup yields CDR1 GTSNPN and CDR2 SVGIG (reference sequence). The CDR3 is CAFLGRGGTEAFF. Here the CDR3 DNA reads TGTGCCTTCCTCGGGAGGGGCGGTACTGAAGCTTTCTTT.

The chain is built from TRBV10-3 and TRBJ1-2; tentative D call: TRBD1 (5 bases). CDR1 and CDR2 from the germline V gene are ENHRY and SYGVKD. Deletions cut 6 bases from V and 4 bases from J, with 21 bases between. The CDR3 is 16 amino acids. In nucleotides, the CDR3 is TGTGCCATCAGCTACCGCAAGGGGCGTGAGACCTATGGCTACACCTTC. This codes for CAISYRKGRETYGYTF.

This clone was picked up one time. The rearrangement links TRBV7-8 to TRBJ1-5; D ambiguous. The V end lost 8 bases, the J end lost 7 bases, and 12 bases lay between the germline ends. Looked up from germline, CDR1 is SGHVS and CDR2 is FQNEAQ. This CDR3 spans 12 amino acids. The CDR3 region is CASGQSRQPQHF. The CDR3 coding sequence is TGTGCCAGCGGCCAGTCGAGACAGCCCCAGCATTTT.

This clone was detected only once. The chain couples TRBV5-1 to TRBJ1-1; weak D call: TRBD1 (6 bases). The CDR3 length is 13 residues. V was cut by 0 bases and J by 11 bases, with 14 bases left in between. CDR1 is SGHRS and CDR2 is YFSETQ in the germline V gene. The CDR3 loop reads CASSLVGGGEAFF. DNA of the CDR3: TGCGCCAGCAGCTTGGTAGGGGGAGGGGAGGCTTTCTTT.

This clone was observed once. The rearrangement joins TRBV18 to TRBJ1-1; tentative D call: TRBD1 (6 bases). This CDR3 spans 15 amino acids. The germline V gene encodes CDR1 KGHSH and CDR2 LQKENI. Trimming removed 2 bases from V and 1 base from J, with 11 bases in between. CDR3 loop: CASSPRGGSNTEAFF. CDR3 DNA: TGTGCCAGCTCACCAAGAGGGGGATCGAACACTGAAGCTTTCTTT. The whole variable domain, filled in from reference TRBV18 and TRBJ1-1, reads NAGVMQNPRHLVRRRGQEARLRCSPMKGHSHVYWYRQLPEEGLKFMVYLQKENIIDESGMPKERFSAEFPKEGPSILRIQQVVRGDSAAYFCASSPRGGSNTEAFFGQGTRLTVV.

V is TRBV3-1 (or the pseudogene TRBV3-2) and J is TRBJ2-1, with D possibly TRBD1 on 6 matching bases. Germline CDR1 reads LGHDT; CDR2 reads YNNKEL (reference sequence). Trimming left V 4 bases short and J 7 bases short, with 11 bases between. The CDR3 has 13 amino acids. This CDR3 reads CASSLIQGNEQFF. The CDR3 coding sequence is TGTGCCAGCAGCCTCATACAGGGTAATGAGCAGTTCTTC.

The CDR3 spells CASSKEGHNPWANVLTF. In DNA, the CDR3 is TGTGCCAGCAGCAAAGAGGGACATAACCCCTGGGCCAACGTCCTGACTTTC. The J gene is TRBJ2-6, the V gene TRBV21-1; TRBD1 was called by the table and not checked on the DNA. TRBV21-1 is deemed a pseudogene. The CDR3 is 17 amino acids.

The chain links TRBV13 to TRBJ1-2, with 7 bases identical to TRBD1. Trimming at V came to 2 bases and at J to 2 bases, leaving 14 bases not matched to a gene. Looked up from germline, CDR1 is PRHDT and CDR2 is FYEKMQ (reference sequence). The CDR3 loop spans 18 amino acids. CDR3 amino acids: CASSLILMGTEKNYGYTF. In nucleotides, the CDR3 is TGTGCCAGCAGCTTAATCCTTATGGGGACAGAGAAGAACTATGGCTACACCTTC.

This chain links TRBV5-4 with TRBJ1-4; D may be TRBD1 (6 bases). CDR1 is SGHNT and CDR2 is YYREEE in the germline V gene (reference sequence). Trimming left V 4 bases short and J 8 bases short, with 15 bases between. The CDR3 loop spans 14 amino acids. The CDR3 coding sequence is TGTGCCAGCAGCCTGAAACAGGGTAGGGAAAAACTGTTTTTT. Its protein product is CASSLKQGREKLFF.

The V gene is TRBV5-1, the J gene TRBJ2-5; possibly TRBD1 for D (5 bases). The ends were cut back, 4 bases at V and 2 bases at J, with 12 bases in the middle. Germline values: CDR1 SGHRS, CDR2 YFSETQ. This CDR3 region has 14 residues. The CDR3 nucleotides are TGCGCCAGCAGCCGCCGAAGGGGACAAGAGACCCAGTACTTC. It yields the protein CASSRRRGQETQYF.

V and J are TRBV7-2 and TRBJ1-1, with TRBD1 matching over 11 bases. V lost 5 bases, J lost 5 bases, and 13 bases stayed unmatched. Germline CDR1 reads SGHTA; CDR2 reads FQGNSA. CDR3 length: 17 amino acids. The CDR3: CASSRRDRGTRRTEAFF. CDR3 DNA sequence: TGTGCCAGCAGCCGCCGGGACAGGGGGACTAGAAGGACTGAAGCTTTCTTT. Combining the CDR3 with reference TRBV7-2 and TRBJ1-1 gives the whole variable domain GAGVSQSPSNKVTEKGKDVELRCDPISGHTALYWYRQSLGQGLEFLIYFQGNSAPDKSGLPSDRFSAERTGGSVSTLTIQRTQQEDSAVYLCASSRRDRGTRRTEAFFGQGTRLTVV.

The V gene is TRBV5-4, the J gene TRBJ1-6; D gene uncertain. The CDR3 extends over 17 amino acids. Trimming took off 2 bases at V and 5 bases at J, with 17 bases between the two ends. Germline values: CDR1 SGHNT, CDR2 YYREEE (reference sequence). CDR3: CASSFLAGKADNSPLHF. In DNA form, the CDR3 reads TGTGCCAGCAGCTTTCTCGCGGGAAAAGCGGATAATTCACCCCTCCACTTT.

The chain employs TRBV7-4 and TRBJ1-3, with 8 nucleotides matching TRBD1. Germline values: CDR1 SGHVT, CDR2 SQSDAQ. The ends lost 2 bases at V and 0 bases at J; junction bases unmatched: 6. This CDR3 is built from 17 residues. The CDR3 is CASSLYGQGGSGNTIYF. Written as DNA, the CDR3 is TGTGCCAGCAGCTTATATGGACAGGGTGGCTCTGGAAACACCATATATTTT.